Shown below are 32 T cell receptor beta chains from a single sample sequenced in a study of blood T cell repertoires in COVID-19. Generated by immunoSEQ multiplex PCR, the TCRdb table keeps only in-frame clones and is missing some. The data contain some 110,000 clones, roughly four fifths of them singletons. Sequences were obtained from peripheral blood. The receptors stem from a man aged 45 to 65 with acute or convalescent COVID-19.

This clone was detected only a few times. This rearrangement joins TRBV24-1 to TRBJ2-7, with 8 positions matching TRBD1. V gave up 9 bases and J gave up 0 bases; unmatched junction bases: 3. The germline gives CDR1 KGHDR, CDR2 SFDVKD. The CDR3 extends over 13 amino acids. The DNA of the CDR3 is TGTGCCACCGGGGACAGGAACTCCTACGAGCAGTACTTC. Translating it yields CATGDRNSYEQYF.

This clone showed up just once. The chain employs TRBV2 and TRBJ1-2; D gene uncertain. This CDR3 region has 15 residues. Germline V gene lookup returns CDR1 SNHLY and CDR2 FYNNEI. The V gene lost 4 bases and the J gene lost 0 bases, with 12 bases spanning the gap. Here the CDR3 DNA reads TGTGCCAGCAGTGGGGTCCAGGAAGCTAACTATGGCTACACCTTC. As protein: CASSGVQEANYGYTF.

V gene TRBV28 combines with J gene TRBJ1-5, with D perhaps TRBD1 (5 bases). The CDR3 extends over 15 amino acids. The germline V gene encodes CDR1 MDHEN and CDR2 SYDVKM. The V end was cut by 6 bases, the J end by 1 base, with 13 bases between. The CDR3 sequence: CASSGYGGSNQPQHF. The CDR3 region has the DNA TGTGCCAGCAGCGGATACGGGGGGAGCAATCAGCCCCAGCATTTT.

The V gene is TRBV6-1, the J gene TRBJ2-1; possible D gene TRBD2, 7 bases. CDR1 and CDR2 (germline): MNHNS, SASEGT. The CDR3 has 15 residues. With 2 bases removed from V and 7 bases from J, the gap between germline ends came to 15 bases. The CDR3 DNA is TGTGCCAGCAGTGAAATAGAGGGGGGGCAAAATGAGCAGTTCTTC. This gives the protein CASSEIEGGQNEQFF.

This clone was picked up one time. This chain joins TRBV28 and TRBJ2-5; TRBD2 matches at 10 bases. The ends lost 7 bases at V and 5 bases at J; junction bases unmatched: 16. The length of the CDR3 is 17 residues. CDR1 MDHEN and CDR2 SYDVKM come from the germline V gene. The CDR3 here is CASTPGGLAGVRETQYF. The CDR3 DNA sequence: TGTGCCAGCACCCCCGGGGGGCTAGCGGGAGTCCGCGAGACCCAGTACTTC.

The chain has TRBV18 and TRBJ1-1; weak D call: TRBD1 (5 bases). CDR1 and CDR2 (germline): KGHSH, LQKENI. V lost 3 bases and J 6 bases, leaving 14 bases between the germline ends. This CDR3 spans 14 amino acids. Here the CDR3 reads CASSPSQTDPEAFF. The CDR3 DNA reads TGTGCCAGCTCACCCAGTCAGACAGACCCTGAAGCTTTCTTT.

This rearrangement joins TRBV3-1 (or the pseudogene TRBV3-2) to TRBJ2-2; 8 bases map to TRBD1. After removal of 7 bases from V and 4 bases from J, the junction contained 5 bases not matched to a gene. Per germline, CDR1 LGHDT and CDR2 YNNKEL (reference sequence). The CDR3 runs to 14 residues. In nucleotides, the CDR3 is TGTGCCAGCAAACGGACAGGGTCCACCGGGGAGCTGTTTTTT. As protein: CASKRTGSTGELFF.

The CDR3 loop reads CASSTDTTDSYGYTF. CDR3 nucleotides: TGTGCCAGCAGCACAGACACGACGGATAGCTATGGCTACACCTTC. V is TRBV5-6 and J is TRBJ1-2; D is unclear. The ends were cut back, 4 bases at V and 4 bases at J, with 17 bases in the middle. This CDR3 comprises 15 residues. CDR1 is SGHDT, CDR2 YYEEEE, per germline.

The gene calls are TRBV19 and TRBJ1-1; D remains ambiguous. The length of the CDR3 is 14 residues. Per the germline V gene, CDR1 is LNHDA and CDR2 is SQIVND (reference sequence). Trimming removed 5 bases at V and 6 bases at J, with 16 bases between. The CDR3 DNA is TGTGCCAGTAGTTCCATATGGCAGGATTCTGAAGCTTTCTTT. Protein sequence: CASSSIWQDSEAFF.

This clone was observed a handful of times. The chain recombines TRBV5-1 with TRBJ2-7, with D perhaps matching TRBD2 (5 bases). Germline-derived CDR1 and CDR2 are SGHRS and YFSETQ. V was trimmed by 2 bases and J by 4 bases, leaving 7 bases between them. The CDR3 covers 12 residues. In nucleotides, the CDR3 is TGCGCCAGCAGCTTTGAGGGATACGAGCAGTACTTC. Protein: CASSFEGYEQYF.

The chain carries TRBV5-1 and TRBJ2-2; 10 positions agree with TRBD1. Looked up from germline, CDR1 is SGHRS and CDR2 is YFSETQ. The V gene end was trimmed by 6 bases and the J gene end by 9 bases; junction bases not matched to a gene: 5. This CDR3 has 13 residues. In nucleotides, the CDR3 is TGCGCCAGCACCTCGGACAGGGGGAGGGAGCTGTTTTTT. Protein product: CASTSDRGRELFF.

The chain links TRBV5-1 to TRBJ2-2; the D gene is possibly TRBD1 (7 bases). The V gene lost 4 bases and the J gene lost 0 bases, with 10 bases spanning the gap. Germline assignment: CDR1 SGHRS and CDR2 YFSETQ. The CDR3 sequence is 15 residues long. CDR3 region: CASSGGTANTGELFF. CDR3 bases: TGCGCCAGCAGCGGCGGGACAGCGAACACCGGGGAGCTGTTTTTT. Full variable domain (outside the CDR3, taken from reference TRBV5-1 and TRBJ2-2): KAGVTQTPRYLIKTRGQQVTLSCSPISGHRSVSWYQQTPGQGLQFLFEYFSETQRNKGNFPGRFSGRQFSNSRSEMNVSTLELGDSALYLCASSGGTANTGELFFGEGSRLTVL.

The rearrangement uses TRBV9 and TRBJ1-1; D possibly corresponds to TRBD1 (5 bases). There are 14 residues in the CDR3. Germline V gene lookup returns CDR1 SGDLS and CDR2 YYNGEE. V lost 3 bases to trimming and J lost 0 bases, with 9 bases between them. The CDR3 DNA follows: TGTGCCAGCAGCGGCGGGGCTATGAACACTGAAGCTTTCTTT. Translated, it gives CASSGGAMNTEAFF.

The CDR3 loop is CASSIGSGNVGEQYF. The DNA of the CDR3 is TGTGCCAGTAGTATCGGTAGCGGGAACGTCGGCGAGCAGTACTTC. The chain carries TRBV19 and TRBJ2-7, with 8 bases identical to TRBD2. Germline trimming cut 3 bases from V and 6 bases from J; bases unmatched to any gene: 10. This CDR3 has 15 amino acids. The germline V gene encodes CDR1 LNHDA and CDR2 SQIVND (reference sequence). The full variable domain, with the rest looked up from reference TRBV19 and TRBJ2-7, is DGGITQSPKYLFRKEGQNVTLSCEQNLNHDAMYWYRQDPGQGLRLIYYSQIVNDFQKGDIAEGYSVSREKKESFPLTVTSAQKNPTAFYLCASSIGSGNVGEQYFGPGTRLTVT.

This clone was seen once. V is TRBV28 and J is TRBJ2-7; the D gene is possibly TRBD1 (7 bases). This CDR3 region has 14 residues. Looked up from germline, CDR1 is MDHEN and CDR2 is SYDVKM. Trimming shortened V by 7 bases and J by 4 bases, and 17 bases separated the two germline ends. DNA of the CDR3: TGTGCCAGCAACCGACAGGGAGGTTGGTACGAGCAGTACTTC. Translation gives CASNRQGGWYEQYF.

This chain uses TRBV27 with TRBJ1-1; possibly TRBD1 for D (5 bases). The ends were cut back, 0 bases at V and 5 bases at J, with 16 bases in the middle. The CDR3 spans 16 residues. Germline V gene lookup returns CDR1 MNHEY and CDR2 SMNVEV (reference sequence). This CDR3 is CASSLSTPGGGTEAFF. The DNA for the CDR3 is TGTGCCAGCAGTTTATCAACCCCGGGGGGTGGGACTGAAGCTTTCTTT.

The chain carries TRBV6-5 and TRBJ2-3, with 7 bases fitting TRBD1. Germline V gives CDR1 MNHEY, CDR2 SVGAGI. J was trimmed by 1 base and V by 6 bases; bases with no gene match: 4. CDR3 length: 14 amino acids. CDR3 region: CASRRTGGTDTQYF. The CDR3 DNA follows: TGTGCCAGCAGACGGACAGGCGGCACAGATACGCAGTATTTT.

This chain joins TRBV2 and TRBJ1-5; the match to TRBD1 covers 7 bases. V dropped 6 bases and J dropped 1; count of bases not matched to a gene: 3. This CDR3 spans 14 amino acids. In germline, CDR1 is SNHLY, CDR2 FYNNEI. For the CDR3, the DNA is TGTGCCAGCAGGCAGGGGGAAAGCAATCAGCCCCAGCATTTT. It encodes CASRQGESNQPQHF.

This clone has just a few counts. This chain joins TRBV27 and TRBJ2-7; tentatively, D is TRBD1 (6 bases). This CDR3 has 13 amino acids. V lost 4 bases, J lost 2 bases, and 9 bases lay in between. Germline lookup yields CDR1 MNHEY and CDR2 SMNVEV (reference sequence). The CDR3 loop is CASSYRDTYEQYF. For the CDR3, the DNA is TGTGCCAGCAGTTACCGGGACACCTACGAGCAGTACTTC.

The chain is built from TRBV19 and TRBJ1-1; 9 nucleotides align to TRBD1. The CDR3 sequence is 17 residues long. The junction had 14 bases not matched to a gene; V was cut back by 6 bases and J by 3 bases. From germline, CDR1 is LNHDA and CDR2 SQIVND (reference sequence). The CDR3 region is CASRGDTGTGYDTEAFF. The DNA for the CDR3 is TGTGCCAGTAGGGGGGATACCGGGACAGGGTATGACACTGAAGCTTTCTTT.

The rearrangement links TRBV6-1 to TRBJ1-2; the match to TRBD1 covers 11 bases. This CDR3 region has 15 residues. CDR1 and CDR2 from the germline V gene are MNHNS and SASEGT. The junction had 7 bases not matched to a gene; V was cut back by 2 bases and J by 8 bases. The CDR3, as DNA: TGTGCCAGCAGTGAAAGAGGGACAGGGGGTCGAGGCTACACCTTC. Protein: CASSERGTGGRGYTF.

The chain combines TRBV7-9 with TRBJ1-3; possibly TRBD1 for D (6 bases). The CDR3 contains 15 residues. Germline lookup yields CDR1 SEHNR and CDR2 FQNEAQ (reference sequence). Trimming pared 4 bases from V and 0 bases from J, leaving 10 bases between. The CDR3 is CASSSSDSSGNTIYF. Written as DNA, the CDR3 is TGTGCCAGCAGCTCCTCGGACAGCTCTGGAAACACCATATATTTT.

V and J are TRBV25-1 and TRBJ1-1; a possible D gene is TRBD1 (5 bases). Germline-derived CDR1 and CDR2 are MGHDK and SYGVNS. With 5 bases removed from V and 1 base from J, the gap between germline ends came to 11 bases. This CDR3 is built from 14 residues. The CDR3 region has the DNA TGTGCCAGCAGTTTAACAGGAGCGAACACTGAAGCTTTCTTT. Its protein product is CASSLTGANTEAFF.

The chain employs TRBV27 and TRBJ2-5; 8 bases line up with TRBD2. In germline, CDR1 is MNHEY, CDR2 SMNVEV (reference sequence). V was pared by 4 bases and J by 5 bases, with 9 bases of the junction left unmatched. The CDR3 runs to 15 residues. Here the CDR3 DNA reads TGTGCCAGCAGTTCCACTTTAGCGGGATCGGAGACCCAGTACTTC. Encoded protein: CASSSTLAGSETQYF.

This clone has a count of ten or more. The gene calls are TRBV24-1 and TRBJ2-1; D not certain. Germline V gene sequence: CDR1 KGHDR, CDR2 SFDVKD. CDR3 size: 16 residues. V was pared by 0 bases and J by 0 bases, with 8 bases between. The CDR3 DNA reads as TGTGCCACCAGTGATTTGAGCACGAGCTCCTACAATGAGCAGTTCTTC. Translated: CATSDLSTSSYNEQFF.

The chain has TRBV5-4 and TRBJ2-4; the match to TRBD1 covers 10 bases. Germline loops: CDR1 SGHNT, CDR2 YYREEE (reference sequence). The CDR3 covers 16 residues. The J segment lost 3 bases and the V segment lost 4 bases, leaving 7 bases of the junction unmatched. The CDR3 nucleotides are TGTGCCAGCAGCCCGGGACAGGGGAGTGTCAAAAACATTCAGTACTTC. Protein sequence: CASSPGQGSVKNIQYF.

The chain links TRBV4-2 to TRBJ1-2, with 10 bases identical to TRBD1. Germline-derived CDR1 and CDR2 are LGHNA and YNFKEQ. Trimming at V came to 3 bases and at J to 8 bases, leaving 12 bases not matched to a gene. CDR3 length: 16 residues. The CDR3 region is CASSQGQGIVSSGYTF. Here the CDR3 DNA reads TGTGCCAGCAGCCAGGGACAGGGGATTGTCTCTTCCGGCTACACCTTC.

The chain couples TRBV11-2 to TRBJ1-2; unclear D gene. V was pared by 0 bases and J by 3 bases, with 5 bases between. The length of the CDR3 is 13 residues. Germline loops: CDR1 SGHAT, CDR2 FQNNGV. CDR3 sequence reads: CASSLEVDYGYTF. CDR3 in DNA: TGTGCCAGCAGCTTAGAAGTAGACTATGGCTACACCTTC.

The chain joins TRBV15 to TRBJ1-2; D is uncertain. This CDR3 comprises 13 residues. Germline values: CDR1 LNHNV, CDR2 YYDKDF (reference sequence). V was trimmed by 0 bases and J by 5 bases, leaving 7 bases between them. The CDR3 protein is CATSRDGGYGYTF. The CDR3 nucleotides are TGTGCCACCAGCAGAGATGGAGGGTATGGCTACACCTTC.

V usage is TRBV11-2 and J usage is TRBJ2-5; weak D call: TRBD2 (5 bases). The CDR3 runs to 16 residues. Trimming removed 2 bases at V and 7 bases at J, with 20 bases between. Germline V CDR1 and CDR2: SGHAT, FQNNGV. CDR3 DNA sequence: TGTGCCAGCAGCTTATGGTCCGACTCCTCTGAGGGGACCCAGTACTTC. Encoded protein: CASSLWSDSSEGTQYF.

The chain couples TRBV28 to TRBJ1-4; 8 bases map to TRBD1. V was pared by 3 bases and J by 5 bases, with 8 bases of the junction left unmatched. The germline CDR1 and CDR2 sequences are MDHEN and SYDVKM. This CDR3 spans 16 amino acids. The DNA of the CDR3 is TGTGCCAGCAGTTTCCCCACGGACAGGGCAAATGAAAAACTGTTTTTT. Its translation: CASSFPTDRANEKLFF.

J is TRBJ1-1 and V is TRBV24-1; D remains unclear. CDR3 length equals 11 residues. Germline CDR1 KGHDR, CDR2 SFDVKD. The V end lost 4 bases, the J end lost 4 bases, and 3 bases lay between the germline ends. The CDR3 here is CATSDGTEAFF. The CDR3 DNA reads TGTGCCACCAGTGACGGCACTGAAGCTTTCTTT.